A selection of T cell receptor beta chains follows, all from one sample in a study of control samples from healthy donors and cancer patients. Sequenced by immunoSEQ multiplex PCR; TCRdb stores in-frame clones only, minus some. Counted here are approximately 97,000 clones, about 86% occurring once; the ten biggest clones make up approximately 14%. The sample taken for sequencing was blood. The receptors originated from a man aged 25-45 years in good health. Both conserved end residues are part of each CDR3. Each record gives: V gene, J gene, D gene, clone size, CDR3 protein, CDR3 DNA. The D gene is left open where the match is weak. Part of the rows lack a size; the others show once, few, many or a class for expanded clones.

TRBV27	TRBJ1-1	TRBD1	few	CASSPQGGDTEAFF	TGTGCCAGCAGTCCTCAGGGGGGGGACACTGAAGCTTTCTTT
TRBV2	TRBJ1-5	TRBD1	NA	CASSAWTGGNQPQHF	TGTGCCAGCAGTGCCTGGACAGGGGGCAATCAGCCCCAGCATTTT
TRBV19	TRBJ2-2	TRBD1	NA	CASTLTGRGRLVGELFF	TGTGCCAGTACCCTTACGGGCAGGGGGCGACTAGTCGGGGAGCTGTTTTTT
TRBV24-1	TRBJ1-1	NA	NA	CATSDKGTEAFF	TGTGCCACCAGTGATAAGGGAACTGAAGCTTTCTTT
TRBV18	TRBJ2-7	NA	NA	CASSPRAGSSSYEQYF	TGTGCCAGCTCACCGCGCGCCGGGTCCAGTTCCTACGAGCAGTACTTC
TRBV5-1	TRBJ2-1	TRBD1	NA	CASSWGQASYNEQFF	TGCGCCAGCAGCTGGGGACAGGCGTCCTACAATGAGCAGTTCTTC
TRBV2	TRBJ2-3	NA	NA	CASSDGRNTDTQYF	TGTGCCAGCAGTGACGGGCGGAACACAGATACGCAGTATTTT
TRBV29-1	TRBJ1-5	NA	NA	CSAGAYGQPQHF	TGCAGCGCCGGGGCGTACGGTCAGCCCCAGCATTTT
TRBV21-1	TRBJ2-7	NA	few	CASSKEREGDEQYF	TGTGCCAGCAGCAAAGAAAGGGAGGGTGACGAGCAGTACTTC
TRBV7-3	TRBJ2-5	TRBD2	once	CASGYSGRGETQYF	TGTGCCAGCGGGTATAGCGGGAGAGGGGAGACCCAGTACTTC
TRBV5-1	TRBJ2-3	NA	NA	CASSLVPLGSGTSTDTQYF	TGCGCCAGCAGCTTGGTTCCCCTCGGGAGCGGTACTAGCACAGATACGCAGTATTTT
TRBV11-2	TRBJ1-5	TRBD1	NA	CASSRTGGQPQHF	TGTGCCAGCAGCCGGACAGGGGGACAGCCCCAGCATTTT
TRBV7-7	TRBJ2-7	NA	NA	CASSLNPGAYEQYF	TGTGCCAGCAGCTTAAACCCCGGGGCCTACGAGCAGTACTTC
TRBV13	TRBJ1-4	NA	NA	CASSPGRLIGNEKLFF	TGTGCCAGCAGCCCAGGGCGCCTCATAGGCAATGAAAAACTGTTTTTT
TRBV30	TRBJ2-6	NA	NA	CAWSVGGSGANVLTF	TGTGCCTGGAGTGTGGGAGGCTCTGGGGCCAACGTCCTGACTTTC
TRBV18	TRBJ2-5	TRBD2	NA	CASSPTGTSSIQYF	TGTGCCAGCTCACCGACCGGGACTAGCTCAATTCAGTACTTC
TRBV3-1/TRBV3-2	TRBJ1-3	TRBD1	NA	CASSRTGGSGNTIYF	TGTGCCAGCAGCCGGACAGGGGGCTCTGGAAACACCATATATTTT
TRBV10-2	TRBJ2-5	NA	few	CASSEAGWQETQYF	TGCGCCAGCAGTGAGGCCGGGTGGCAAGAGACCCAGTACTTC
TRBV11-2	TRBJ1-2	NA	NA	CASSRPGGRLPYGYTF	TGTGCCAGCAGCCGCCCGGGTGGGCGGCTACCCTATGGCTACACCTTC
TRBV19	TRBJ1-2	NA	NA	CASSVLRTSNNYGYTF	TGTGCCAGTAGTGTCTTGAGAACTTCGAATAACTATGGCTACACCTTC
TRBV24-1	TRBJ2-5	TRBD1	NA	CATSDRGTGGGETQYF	TGTGCCACCAGTGACCGCGGGACAGGGGGCGGGGAGACCCAGTACTTC
TRBV25-1	TRBJ2-7	NA	NA	CASSGSSEQYF	TGTGCCAGCAGTGGATCGAGCGAGCAGTACTTC